The clone carrying this TCR beta chain was seen just once. The target antigen is unknown. Method: immunoSEQ multiplex PCR; TCRdb's copy keeps in-frame clones and lacks some. The sample lists 90,000 or so clones, roughly 89% seen once, with 1.5% to 2% in the top ten. This record belongs to a study of PD-L1 blockade in urothelial cancer. The overall study: The patients had undergone anywhere from 0 to 3 prior chemotherapy regimens. Study-level points and caveats: At the 3-week point, tumor-associated blood clones expanded more in durable-benefit patients.

As for time point: pretreatment peripheral blood. Disease in patients was locally advanced or metastatic urothelial carcinoma. The CDR3 is 20 amino acids. CDR1 and CDR2 (germline): LGHNA, YSLEER. The V segment lost 1 base and the J segment 6 bases; nucleotides outside the gene matches: 13. The chain recombines TRBV4-3 with TRBJ2-2; 14 bases match TRBD2. This TCR was sampled from a man in his sixties with urothelial cancer. Sequenced material: PBMCs, taken around atezolizumab (anti-PD-L1) treatment. CDR3 region: CASSQVSPTSGRASAGELFF. The CDR3 DNA reads as TGCGCCAGCAGCCAAGTTTCTCCGACTAGCGGGAGGGCCTCTGCCGGGGAGCTGTTTTTT.